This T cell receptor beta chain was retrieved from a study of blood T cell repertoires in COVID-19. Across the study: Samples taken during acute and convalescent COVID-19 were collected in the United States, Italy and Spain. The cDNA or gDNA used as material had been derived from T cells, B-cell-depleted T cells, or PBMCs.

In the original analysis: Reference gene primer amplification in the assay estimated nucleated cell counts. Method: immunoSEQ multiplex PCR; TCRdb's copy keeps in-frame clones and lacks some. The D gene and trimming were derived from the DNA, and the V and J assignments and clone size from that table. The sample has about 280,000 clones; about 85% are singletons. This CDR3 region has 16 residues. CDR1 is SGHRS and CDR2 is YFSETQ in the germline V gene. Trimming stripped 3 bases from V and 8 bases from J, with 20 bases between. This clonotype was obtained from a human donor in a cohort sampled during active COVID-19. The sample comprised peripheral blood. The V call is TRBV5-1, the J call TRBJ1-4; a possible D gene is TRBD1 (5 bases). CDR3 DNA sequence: TGCGCCAGCAGCTCACAACCCGGGACCGGGGGAGAAAAACTGTTTTTT. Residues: CASSSQPGTGGEKLFF.